Following are 25 T cell receptor beta chains from one sample sequenced in a study of blood T cell repertoires in COVID-19. Assay used: immunoSEQ multiplex PCR; TCRdb lists only in-frame clones, some missing. The table includes about 280,000 clones, about four fifths detected once. The sequencing input was peripheral blood. The source is a woman aged 50 to 60 who had recovered from COVID-19.

In nucleotides, the CDR3 is TGTGCCAGCAGCTTCCAGGACTCTGGAAACACCATATATTTT. Translation gives CASSFQDSGNTIYF. This chain connects TRBV11-2 to TRBJ1-3; D remains unclear. The CDR3 extends over 14 amino acids. V shed 3 bases and J shed 0 bases, with 6 bases lying between them. Germline V lookup: CDR1 SGHAT, CDR2 FQNNGV. The entire variable domain, with the rest obtained from reference TRBV11-2 and TRBJ1-3, is as follows: EAGVAQSPRYKIIEKRQSVAFWCNPISGHATLYWYQQILGQGPKLLIQFQNNGVVDDSQLPKDRFSAERLKGVDSTLKIQPAKLEDSAVYLCASSFQDSGNTIYFGEGSWLTVV.

The rearrangement uses TRBV2 and TRBJ1-6; TRBD1 aligns across 7 bases. The CDR3 extends over 13 amino acids. Germline V CDR1 and CDR2: SNHLY, FYNNEI. The trim removed 7 bases at V and 7 bases at J, leaving 4 bases unmatched. CDR3 amino acids: CASNPGGNSPLHF. The CDR3 DNA sequence: TGTGCCAGCAACCCAGGGGGAAATTCACCCCTCCACTTT.

The V and J genes are TRBV7-8 and TRBJ2-2; the match to TRBD2 covers 7 bases. CDR1 and CDR2 (germline): SGHVS, FQNEAQ. CDR3 length equals 14 residues. V was clipped by 5 bases and J by 5 bases; unmatched bases: 5. Written as DNA, the CDR3 is TGTGCCAGCAGCCTTGGGAGGGCTACCGGGGAGCTGTTTTTT. Protein: CASSLGRATGELFF.

This chain connects TRBV18 to TRBJ2-3; 9 bases line up with TRBD2. V lost 3 bases and J lost 3; bases outside the gene matches: 10. This CDR3 comprises 17 residues. Germline V gene sequence: CDR1 KGHSH, CDR2 LQKENI. In DNA form, the CDR3 reads TGTGCCAGCTCACCCCGGTGGCGGGAGGGCCTAACAGATACGCAGTATTTT. This encodes CASSPRWREGLTDTQYF.

This chain joins TRBV24-1 and TRBJ2-7; D might be TRBD1 (6 bases). Germline V lookup: CDR1 KGHDR, CDR2 SFDVKD. V lost 5 bases to trimming and J lost 2 bases, with 12 bases between them. The CDR3 is 14 amino acids. CDR3 in DNA: TGTGCCACCAGTGCGCAGGGGATCCCCTACGAGCAGTACTTC. It specifies CATSAQGIPYEQYF.

The table lists this clone with a few counts. The DNA for the CDR3 is TGTGCCAGCAACCTAGCGGGGGCTGGGACCGGGGAGCTGTTTTTT. Translating gives CASNLAGAGTGELFF. This chain links TRBV11-2 with TRBJ2-2; TRBD2 agrees at 10 bases. Germline V gives CDR1 SGHAT, CDR2 FQNNGV. V lost 7 bases, J lost 5 bases, and 7 bases stayed unmatched. The CDR3 is 15 residues long.

V is TRBV19 and J is TRBJ2-2; TRBD2 aligns across 12 bases. Germline V gene lookup returns CDR1 LNHDA and CDR2 SQIVND (reference sequence). V trimming: 7 bases; J trimming: 7 bases; junction bases outside the gene matches: 10. The CDR3 runs 16 residues. This chain's CDR3 is CASTATSGSSHGELFF. In nucleotides, the CDR3 is TGTGCCAGTACCGCGACTAGCGGGAGTTCCCACGGGGAGCTGTTTTTT.

The chain combines TRBV6-2 or TRBV6-3 with TRBJ2-2, with 12 positions matching TRBD2. The CDR3 consists of 16 residues. The germline CDR1 and CDR2 sequences are MNHEY and SVGEGT. V was clipped by 5 bases and J by 8 bases; unmatched bases: 9. CDR3 in amino acids: CASSQTSGSLSGELFF. CDR3 DNA: TGTGCCAGCAGTCAGACTAGCGGGAGTCTATCGGGGGAGCTGTTTTTT.

This clone was seen just once. The J gene is TRBJ1-2, the V gene TRBV27; D is possibly TRBD1 (6 bases). Looked up from germline, CDR1 is MNHEY and CDR2 is SMNVEV (reference sequence). Between the trimmed V and J ends, which lost 2 bases and 7 bases, there was a span of 14 bases. The CDR3 covers 14 residues. CDR3 DNA sequence: TGTGCCAGCAGTTTAATGCAGGGGTTAGGTGGCTACACCTTC. Protein sequence: CASSLMQGLGGYTF.

The sample holds many counts of this clone. The chain joins TRBV28 to TRBJ1-2; 9 positions match TRBD1. Trimming took 3 bases from V and 7 from J; bases not matched to a gene: 6. The CDR3 is made up of 14 amino acids. Germline V CDR1 and CDR2: MDHEN, SYDVKM. This CDR3 is CASSFAQGALGYTF. The CDR3 coding sequence is TGTGCCAGCAGTTTTGCACAGGGGGCGCTTGGCTACACCTTC.

In the case of this clone: This sample also contains other DNA sequences that code for the same CDR3. The rearrangement uses TRBV18 and TRBJ2-3, with a tentative D call TRBD2 (5 bases). V lost 4 bases, J lost 3 bases, and 8 bases lay in between. The CDR3 is 13 residues long. CDR1 and CDR2 from the germline V gene are KGHSH and LQKENI. The DNA of the CDR3 is TGTGCCAGCTCACTGCCGGGAACAGATACGCAGTATTTT. Its translation: CASSLPGTDTQYF.

The chain combines TRBV19 with TRBJ1-1; D ambiguous. Germline V gene sequence: CDR1 LNHDA, CDR2 SQIVND (reference sequence). V shed 11 bases and J shed 2 bases, with 15 bases lying between them. The CDR3 sequence is 13 residues long. The CDR3 bases are TGTGCCGCACGTCGTCCAGGTAACACTGAAGCTTTCTTT. It translates to CAARRPGNTEAFF.

The rearrangement uses TRBV9 and TRBJ2-3; D may be TRBD1 (5 bases). Germline-derived CDR1 and CDR2 are SGDLS and YYNGEE. Deletions cut 0 bases from V and 4 bases from J, with 9 bases between. The CDR3 loop spans 14 amino acids. The CDR3 here is CASSVGGRADTQYF. The CDR3 region has the DNA TGTGCCAGCAGCGTAGGGGGCCGGGCAGATACGCAGTATTTT.

The genes are TRBV7-2 and TRBJ2-3, with 9 bases lining up with TRBD1. V lost 1 base to trimming and J lost 5 bases; unmatched junction nucleotides: 4. The CDR3 spans 15 residues. In germline, CDR1 is SGHTA, CDR2 FQGNSA. CDR3 sequence: CASSLGDREGDTQYF. The CDR3 DNA reads TGTGCCAGCAGCTTAGGGGACAGGGAAGGAGATACGCAGTATTTT.

This clone was detected only once. The chain carries TRBV19 and TRBJ2-7, with TRBD1 identical over 9 bases. This CDR3 has 13 residues. Trimming at V came to 10 bases and at J to 4 bases, leaving 8 bases not matched to a gene. CDR1 is LNHDA and CDR2 is SQIVND in the germline V gene (reference sequence). The CDR3 bases are TGTGCCACCGGGACAGGGTTTTTGTACGAGCAGTACTTC. It is translated as CATGTGFLYEQYF.

In regard to this clone: Germline is not matched at one junction end, which may reflect a read error. The chain links TRBV4-1 to TRBJ1-4, with no clear D. CDR3 length: 13 amino acids. CDR1 and CDR2 (germline): MGHRA, YSYEKL. CDR3 bases: TGCGCCAGCAGCCAATTACCTAAAGAAAAACTGTTTTTT. Translating gives CASSQLPKEKLFF.

About this clone: A read error may account for a junction end that differs from germline. The chain is built from TRBV7-3 and TRBJ1-1; D uncertain. This CDR3 comprises 14 residues. The germline CDR1 and CDR2 sequences are SGHTA and FQGTGA. Here the CDR3 DNA reads TGTGCCAGCAGCCTAACAGCCGGGAGCTCTGAAGCTTTCTTT. Translation gives CASSLTAGSSEAFF. Looking up the rest from reference TRBV7-3 and TRBJ1-1 gives the full variable domain: GAGVSQTPSNKVTEKGKYVELRCDPISGHTALYWYRQSLGQGPEFLIYFQGTGAADDSGLPNDRFFAVRPEGSVSTLKIQRTERGDSAVYLCASSLTAGSSEAFFGQGTRLTVV.

This clone was detected only once. The chain recombines TRBV7-9 with TRBJ2-5; the D gene is possibly TRBD2 (6 bases). Germline V gene sequence: CDR1 SEHNR, CDR2 FQNEAQ (reference sequence). The CDR3 covers 15 residues. V was shortened by 6 bases and J by 4 bases, with 18 bases between the two germline ends. CDR3 in amino acids: CASRAGHLSRETQYF. For the CDR3, the DNA is TGTGCCAGCAGAGCGGGCCATTTGTCCCGAGAGACCCAGTACTTC. Complete variable domain (other parts from reference TRBV7-9 and TRBJ2-5): DTGVSQNPRHKITKRGQNVTFRCDPISEHNRLYWYRQTLGQGPEFLTYFQNEAQLEKSRLLSDRFSAERPKGSFSTLEIQRTEQGDSAMYLCASRAGHLSRETQYFGPGTRLLVL.

About this clone: Other DNA sequences within the sample encode an identical CDR3. The rearrangement uses TRBV28 and TRBJ2-7; perhaps TRBD1 as D (5 bases). Per germline, CDR1 MDHEN and CDR2 SYDVKM. This CDR3 region has 12 residues. Trimming took 3 bases from V and 3 from J, leaving 6 bases between them. The CDR3 reads CASSFRGYEQYF. The DNA for the CDR3 is TGTGCCAGCAGTTTTAGGGGCTACGAGCAGTACTTC.

The rearrangement links TRBV4-2 to TRBJ1-1, with TRBD1 as a possible D gene (5 bases). V lost 4 bases, J lost 10 bases, and 16 bases lay in between. Germline loops: CDR1 LGHNA, CDR2 YNFKEQ. This CDR3 is built from 13 residues. The CDR3, as DNA: TGTGCCAGCAGCCCCCCCGAGAGGGGAGGAGCTTTCTTT. As protein: CASSPPERGGAFF.

The chain links TRBV5-1 to TRBJ2-3; D is uncertain. The V gene's germline CDR1 is SGHRS and CDR2 YFSETQ. The ends were cut back, 1 base at V and 0 bases at J, with 12 bases in the middle. The CDR3 consists of 16 residues. The CDR3 DNA follows: TGCGCCAGCAGCTTGCCCCAAATTAGTAGCACAGATACGCAGTATTTT. Its protein is CASSLPQISSTDTQYF.

CDR3 nucleotide sequence: TGTGCCAGCAGCCCGTCGTCACAGGGGTACGAGCAGTACTTC. Its protein is CASSPSSQGYEQYF. The V call is TRBV6-6, the J call TRBJ2-7; 7 nucleotides line up with TRBD1. The CDR3 runs to 14 residues. Germline V gives CDR1 MNHNY, CDR2 SVGAGI (reference sequence). With V trimmed by 6 bases and J by 4 bases, 9 bases remained unmatched.

J is TRBJ1-5 and V is TRBV5-8; 9 nucleotides align to TRBD1. This CDR3 spans 15 amino acids. CDR1 SGHTS and CDR2 YDEGEE come from the germline V gene. Unmatched junction bases numbered 9, after V lost 7 bases and J lost 4 bases. The CDR3: CASGGQGRLNQPQHF. CDR3 DNA sequence: TGTGCCAGCGGGGGACAGGGCCGCTTAAATCAGCCCCAGCATTTT.

A note on this clone: A read error likely explains this, since a far larger clone differs by one base. This rearrangement joins TRBV6-5 to TRBJ1-5; D gene ambiguous. Germline loops: CDR1 MNHEY, CDR2 SVGAGI. The CDR3 totals 12 residues. V was shortened by 6 bases and J by 0 bases, with 3 bases between the two germline ends. The CDR3 DNA follows: TGTGCCAGCAGGTATAGCAATCAGCCCCAGCATTTT. It is translated as CASRYSNQPQHF.

The chain is built from TRBV28 and TRBJ2-7; the match to TRBD2 covers 13 bases. The CDR3 has 15 residues. V dropped 2 bases and J dropped 2; count of bases not matched to a gene: 0. Germline CDR1 and CDR2: MDHEN and SYDVKM. The DNA for the CDR3 is TGTGCCAGCAGTTTAGGGACTAGCGGGGCCTACGAGCAGTACTTC. Translating it yields CASSLGTSGAYEQYF.